The 12 T cell receptor beta chains listed next were all sequenced from one sample in a study of T cell responses to AZD1222 COVID-19 vaccine. Clones were sequenced by immunoSEQ multiplex PCR, and TCRdb holds only the in-frame ones, with some missing. The data hold about 94,000 clones, with roughly 90% observed a single time. The sequencing used peripheral blood, collected on day 0 of AZD1222 vaccination. These receptors were obtained from an adult in good health.

The chain recombines TRBV11-2 with TRBJ1-4; possibly TRBD1 for D (5 bases). With 2 bases removed from V and 8 bases from J, the gap between germline ends came to 18 bases. CDR1 is SGHAT and CDR2 is FQNNGV in the germline V gene. The CDR3 totals 16 residues. The CDR3 spells CASSLRAGGGGEKLFF. In DNA, the CDR3 is TGTGCCAGCAGCTTACGAGCTGGGGGGGGTGGGGAAAAACTGTTTTTT.

This chain links TRBV30 with TRBJ1-3; no definite D call. The germline CDR1 and CDR2 sequences are GTSNPN and SVGIG (reference sequence). The length of the CDR3 is 13 residues. V was cut by 5 bases and J by 2 bases, with 10 bases left in between. The chain's CDR3 is CAWGVRAGNTIYF. CDR3 nucleotide sequence: TGTGCCTGGGGGGTCCGGGCTGGAAACACCATATATTTT.

This chain uses TRBV7-9 with TRBJ2-2, with 7 bases lining up with TRBD2. The CDR3 spans 17 residues. After removal of 2 bases from V and 0 bases from J, the junction contained 6 bases not matched to a gene. Germline loops: CDR1 SEHNR, CDR2 FQNEAQ (reference sequence). For the CDR3, the DNA is TGTGCCAGCAGCTTACATGCCGGGGGGACGAACACCGGGGAGCTGTTTTTT. Its translation: CASSLHAGGTNTGELFF.

The chain joins TRBV6-2 or TRBV6-3 to TRBJ1-4; possibly TRBD1 for D (5 bases). This CDR3 comprises 16 residues. The V end was cut by 2 bases, the J end by 0 bases, with 10 bases between. Germline V gene lookup returns CDR1 MNHEY and CDR2 SVGEGT. The DNA for the CDR3 is TGTGCCAGCAGTTACAGGGGAGGGACAACTAATGAAAAACTGTTTTTT. Its protein product is CASSYRGGTTNEKLFF.

This clone was seen just once. The chain is built from TRBV6-1 and TRBJ1-4; no clear D gene. This CDR3 is built from 15 residues. From germline, CDR1 is MNHNS and CDR2 SASEGT. Trimming left V 2 bases short and J 0 bases short, with 7 bases between. The CDR3 bases are TGTGCCAGCAGTGAAACGCTCTCAACTAATGAAAAACTGTTTTTT. It yields the protein CASSETLSTNEKLFF.

The chain employs TRBV7-9 and TRBJ2-2; D possibly corresponds to TRBD1 (6 bases). In germline, CDR1 is SEHNR, CDR2 FQNEAQ (reference sequence). This CDR3 comprises 15 residues. The V end was cut by 5 bases, the J end by 1 base, with 11 bases between. CDR3 loop: CASSNPTGNTGELFF. The CDR3, as DNA: TGTGCCAGCAGCAACCCGACAGGGAACACCGGGGAGCTGTTTTTT.

The V and J genes are TRBV5-4 and TRBJ1-2; 7 positions agree with TRBD1. Unmatched junction bases numbered 9, after V lost 4 bases and J lost 3 bases. CDR1 is SGHNT and CDR2 is YYREEE in the germline V gene (reference sequence). The CDR3 consists of 15 residues. The CDR3 DNA sequence: TGTGCCAGCAGCGGCGTTCATACAGGGGACTATGGCTACACCTTC. Translated: CASSGVHTGDYGYTF.

CDR3 protein: CASSLASSGGFEQYF. CDR3 bases: TGTGCCAGCAGCTTAGCGAGTAGCGGGGGGTTCGAGCAGTACTTC. The gene calls are TRBV7-2 and TRBJ2-7, with TRBD2 identical over 10 bases. Per the germline V gene, CDR1 is SGHTA and CDR2 is FQGNSA. The CDR3 covers 15 residues. With V trimmed by 0 bases and J by 6 bases, 5 bases remained unmatched.

The rearrangement joins TRBV6-5 to TRBJ1-1, with D perhaps TRBD1 (5 bases). Trimming took off 6 bases at V and 5 bases at J, with 13 bases between the two ends. Germline V lookup: CDR1 MNHEY, CDR2 SVGAGI. The CDR3 consists of 13 residues. The CDR3 sequence: CASSPPGKTEAFF. The CDR3 DNA sequence: TGTGCCAGCAGCCCGCCAGGGAAGACTGAAGCTTTCTTT.

The chain combines TRBV9 with TRBJ1-3, with 8 bases matching TRBD1. The CDR3 contains 16 residues. The J segment lost 2 bases and the V segment lost 4 bases, leaving 8 bases of the junction unmatched. Per the germline V gene, CDR1 is SGDLS and CDR2 is YYNGEE. CDR3 DNA: TGTGCCAGCAGCAAAACCCAGGGGGCGACTGGAAACACCATATATTTT. The encoded protein is CASSKTQGATGNTIYF.

The V call is TRBV12-5, the J call TRBJ2-5; TRBD1 matches at 11 bases. Germline V gene lookup returns CDR1 LGHNT and CDR2 FRNRAP. The CDR3 spans 16 residues. Trimming removed 1 base from V and 5 bases from J; junction bases left unmatched: 6. The CDR3 DNA reads TGTGCTAGTGGTTTGGGGACAGGGGGCGCATGGGAGACCCAGTACTTC. It encodes CASGLGTGGAWETQYF.

V usage is TRBV7-9 and J usage is TRBJ2-7; 9 bases align to TRBD1. The CDR3 loop spans 16 amino acids. Trimming cost V 5 bases and J 1 base; bases outside gene matches: 9. Germline assignment: CDR1 SEHNR and CDR2 FQNEAQ (reference sequence). The CDR3 DNA reads TGTGCCAGCAGCCCATTGGGACAGGGATTTTCCTACGAGCAGTACTTC. Its translation: CASSPLGQGFSYEQYF.